A selection of T cell receptor beta chains follows, all from one sample in a study of OX40 agonist ivuxolimab in advanced cancers. Method: immunoSEQ multiplex PCR; TCRdb's copy keeps in-frame clones and lacks some. The repertoire holds some 19,000 clones, with about 82% as singletons. The input for sequencing was CD4+ or CD8+ T cells sorted from blood, taken in a trial of the OX40 agonist ivuxolimab. The receptors here all came from an adult with an advanced solid tumor such as melanoma, head and neck, liver or kidney cancer. Each CDR3 is given with its conserved first and last residue. The D gene is left open where the match is weak. Clone size is shown for a subset of rows, as once, few, many or a class of expanded clone.

14 | TRBJ2-3 | . | . | TRBV15 | CATSRGGGLDTQYF | TGTGCCACCAGCAGAGGGGGGGGCCTGGATACGCAGTATTTT
14 | TRBJ2-3 | . | . | TRBV21-1 | CASSPGTSPDTQYF | TGTGCCAGCAGCCCCGGGACTAGTCCAGATACGCAGTATTTT
16 | TRBJ2-5 | once | TRBD2 | TRBV9 | CASSVGIAGASETQYF | TGTGCCAGCAGCGTAGGGATAGCGGGGGCCTCCGAGACCCAGTACTTC
14 | TRBJ2-7 | . | . | TRBV27 | CASSRTEGDYEQYF | TGTGCCAGCAGTCGCACAGAGGGCGACTACGAGCAGTACTTC
12 | TRBJ1-4 | . | . | TRBV7-9 | CASTGTNEKLFF | TGTGCCAGCACAGGAACTAATGAAAAACTGTTTTTT
13 | TRBJ1-1 | . | TRBD1 | TRBV29-1 | CSGLQGALTEAFF | TGCAGCGGACTACAGGGGGCGTTGACTGAAGCTTTCTTT
11 | TRBJ2-1 | . | . | TRBV27 | CASSRRNEQFF | TGTGCCAGCAGCAGACGGAATGAGCAGTTCTTC
15 | TRBJ1-1 | . | . | TRBV27 | CASSLRVSGFREAFF | TGTGCCAGCAGTTTAAGGGTGTCGGGTTTCCGCGAAGCTTTCTTT
16 | TRBJ1-3 | . | . | TRBV6-5 | CASSYSGRVSGNTIYF | TGTGCCAGCAGTTACTCGGGTCGGGTATCTGGAAACACCATATATTTT
11 | TRBJ2-1 | . | . | TRBV29-1 | CSRWYGNEQFF | TGCAGCCGCTGGTACGGGAATGAGCAGTTCTTC
17 | TRBJ2-1 | . | . | TRBV30 | CAWSVEVQALSYNEQFF | TGTGCCTGGAGTGTAGAAGTGCAGGCCCTCTCCTACAATGAGCAGTTCTTC
14 | TRBJ1-2 | . | . | TRBV28 | CASREISRMVGYTF | TGTGCCAGCAGGGAGATCAGTAGGATGGTTGGCTACACCTTC
16 | TRBJ2-2 | . | . | TRBV15 | CATSRTRLVPTGELFF | TGTGCCACCAGCAGAACTCGACTAGTTCCGACCGGGGAGCTGTTTTTT
14 | TRBJ1-2 | . | . | TRBV7-9 | CASSLVIGQPGYTF | TGTGCCAGCAGCTTAGTGATCGGACAGCCCGGCTACACCTTC
14 | TRBJ2-5 | once | TRBD1 | TRBV9 | CASSGQGTQETQYF | TGTGCCAGCAGCGGACAGGGGACCCAAGAGACCCAGTACTTC
20 | TRBJ2-1 | . | TRBD2 | TRBV7-3 | CASSLTGSLAGGFSYNEQFF | TGTGCCAGCAGCTTAACGGGGTCCCTAGCGGGAGGGTTCTCCTACAATGAGCAGTTCTTC
18 | TRBJ2-1 | hyperexpanded | TRBD2 | TRBV28 | CASSLFDRVLAGLNEQFF | TGTGCCAGCAGTTTATTCGACAGAGTACTAGCGGGCCTCAATGAGCAGTTCTTC
14 | TRBJ2-7 | . | TRBD1 | TRBV6-5 | CASSYEGANYEQYF | TGTGCCAGCAGTTACGAGGGGGCGAACTACGAGCAGTACTTC
12 | TRBJ2-7 | . | TRBD2 | TRBV9 | CASSATSGEQYF | TGTGCCAGCAGCGCTACTAGCGGCGAGCAGTACTTC
18 | TRBJ1-3 | . | . | TRBV4-2 | CASSQDKAIGLSGNTIYF | TGTGCCAGCAGCCAAGATAAAGCTATTGGGCTCTCTGGAAACACCATATATTTT
14 | TRBJ2-7 | . | . | TRBV19 | CASSIVGSSYEQYF | TGTGCCAGTAGTATAGTTGGAAGCTCCTACGAGCAGTACTTC
13 | TRBJ2-1 | . | TRBD1 | TRBV7-9 | CASGTGGHNEQFF | TGTGCCAGCGGGACAGGGGGTCACAATGAGCAGTTCTTC
13 | TRBJ2-7 | . | . | TRBV13 | CASSLSRNYEQYF | TGTGCCAGCAGCTTATCCAGGAACTACGAGCAGTACTTC
14 | TRBJ1-1 | . | . | TRBV21-1 | CASSNEGRETEAFF | TGTGCCAGCAGCAATGAGGGACGAGAGACTGAAGCTTTCTTT
13 | TRBJ1-1 | . | TRBD1 | TRBV27 | CASSLGTGTEAFF | TGTGCCAGCAGTTTGGGGACAGGAACTGAAGCTTTCTTT
13 | TRBJ2-7 | . | . | TRBV11-2 | CASSLLTSYEQYF | TGTGCCAGCAGCTTACTGACCTCCTACGAGCAGTACTTC
11 | TRBJ1-2 | . | . | TRBV9 | CASSEGRGYTF | TGTGCCAGCAGCGAGGGTAGGGGCTACACCTTC
16 | TRBJ2-1 | . | . | TRBV27 | CASSLSTTHPYNEQFF | TGTGCCAGCAGTTTATCGACCACTCACCCTTACAATGAGCAGTTCTTC
14 | TRBJ2-7 | . | TRBD1 | TRBV30 | CAWSGGTGAYEQYF | TGTGCCTGGAGTGGGGGGACAGGAGCCTACGAGCAGTACTTC
14 | TRBJ1-4 | . | . | TRBV7-9 | CASSGWGVNEKLFF | TGTGCCAGCAGCGGATGGGGGGTCAATGAAAAACTGTTTTTT
12 | TRBJ2-7 | . | . | TRBV27 | CASSWQGKEQYF | TGTGCCAGCAGTTGGCAGGGGAAAGAGCAGTACTTC
12 | TRBJ2-3 | . | . | TRBV13 | CAAGLYGDTQYF | TGTGCCGCTGGCTTATACGGGGATACGCAGTATTTT
11 | TRBJ2-1 | . | . | TRBV28 | CASSLLNEQFF | TGTGCCAGCAGTTTACTGAATGAGCAGTTCTTC